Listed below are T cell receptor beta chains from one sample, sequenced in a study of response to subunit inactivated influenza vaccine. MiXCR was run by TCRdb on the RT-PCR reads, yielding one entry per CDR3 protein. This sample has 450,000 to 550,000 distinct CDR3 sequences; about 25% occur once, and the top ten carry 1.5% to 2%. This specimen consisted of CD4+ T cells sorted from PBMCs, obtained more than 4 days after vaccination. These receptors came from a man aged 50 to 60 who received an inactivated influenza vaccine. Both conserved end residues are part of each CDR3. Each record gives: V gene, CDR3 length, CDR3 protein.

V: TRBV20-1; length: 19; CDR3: CSARVGSGQGNPGANVLTF
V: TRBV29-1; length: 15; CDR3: CSVTGGSQLYYGYTF
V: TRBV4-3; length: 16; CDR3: CASSPWSGGVAYEQYF
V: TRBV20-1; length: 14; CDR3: CSAGNRGRVTEAFF
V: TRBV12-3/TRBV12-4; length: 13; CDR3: CASRRLTGSEQFF
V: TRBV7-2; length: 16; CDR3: CASSLGLAGDYNEQFF
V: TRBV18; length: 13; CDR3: CASSSRQGEKLFF
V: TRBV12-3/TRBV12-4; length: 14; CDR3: CASSPTGGPREQYF
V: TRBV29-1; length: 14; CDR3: CSGRLRPDTDTQYF
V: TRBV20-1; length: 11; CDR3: CSAFEHPEAFF
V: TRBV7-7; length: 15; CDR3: CASSLETGGQETQYF
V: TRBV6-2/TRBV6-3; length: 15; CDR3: CASSRDGSSGNTIYF
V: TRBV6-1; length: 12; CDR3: CASSEQTYEQYF
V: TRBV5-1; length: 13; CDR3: CASKESSYNEQFF
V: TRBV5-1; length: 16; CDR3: CASSLGSQGGKETQYF
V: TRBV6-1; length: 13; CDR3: CASSEGQVTEAFF
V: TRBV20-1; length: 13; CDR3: CSATGPSPDEQYF
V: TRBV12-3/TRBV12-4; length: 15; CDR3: CASSLEGRFNSPLHF
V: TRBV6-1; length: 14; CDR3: CASRDERANEKLFF
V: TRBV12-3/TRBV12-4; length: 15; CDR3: CASSLGTVVQETQYF
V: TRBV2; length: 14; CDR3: CASSELGGAGEQYF
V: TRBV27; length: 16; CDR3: CASSLSASGSSYEQYF
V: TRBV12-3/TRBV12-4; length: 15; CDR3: CASSSPRFWGETQYF
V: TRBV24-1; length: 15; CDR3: CATSDPTYRVNEQFF
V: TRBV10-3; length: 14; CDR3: CAIRDKANTGELFF
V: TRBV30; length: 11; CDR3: CAWGSQETQYF
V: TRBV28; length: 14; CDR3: CASTLQGGQETQYF
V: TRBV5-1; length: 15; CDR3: CASSSTSGITYEQYF
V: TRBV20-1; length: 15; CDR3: CSASLAGGPSGEQYF
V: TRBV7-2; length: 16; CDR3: CASSLAVGAATDTQYF
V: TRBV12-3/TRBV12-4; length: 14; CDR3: CASSLSGGLNGYTF
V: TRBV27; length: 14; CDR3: CASSPWTGDKPQHF
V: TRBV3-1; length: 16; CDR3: CASSQEEVAGKETQYF
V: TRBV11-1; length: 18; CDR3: CASSLVPRPSGGADEQFF
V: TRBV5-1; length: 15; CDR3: CASSPTTTGGNEQFF
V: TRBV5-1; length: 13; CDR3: CASSFRFTGELFF
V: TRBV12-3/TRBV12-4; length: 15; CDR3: CASSLEGDGTGELFF
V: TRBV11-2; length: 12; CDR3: CASSAQQETQYF
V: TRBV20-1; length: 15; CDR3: CSAQAQASRNQPQHF
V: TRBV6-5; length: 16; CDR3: CASSYSGGVLTNEQFF
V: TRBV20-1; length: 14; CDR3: CSVSSGAAVGEQFF
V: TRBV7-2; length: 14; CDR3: CATTFRDNPYEQYF
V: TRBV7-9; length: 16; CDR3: CASSFVGKDSNQPQHF
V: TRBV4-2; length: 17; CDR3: CASSTQSSHDKYNEQFF
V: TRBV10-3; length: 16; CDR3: CAISDGQAPGANVLTF
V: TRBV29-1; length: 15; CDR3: CSVEEWGGSPDTQYF
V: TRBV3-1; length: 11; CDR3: CASSQVHEQYF
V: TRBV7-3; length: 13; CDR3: CASSPDRDYEQYF
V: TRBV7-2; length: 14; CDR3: CASGVGGGRDTQYF
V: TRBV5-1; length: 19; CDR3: CASSFRTGGYGPEYNEQFF
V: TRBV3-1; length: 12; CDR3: CASSQAGHEQFF
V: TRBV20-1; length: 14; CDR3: CSALGGSLGSEQYF
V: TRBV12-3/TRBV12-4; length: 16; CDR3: CASSLYSGGNTGELFF
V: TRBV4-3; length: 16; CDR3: CASSQGRDYNTDTQYF
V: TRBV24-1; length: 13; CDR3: CATSDYDWGAQHF
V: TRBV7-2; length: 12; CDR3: CASSLADGTYAF
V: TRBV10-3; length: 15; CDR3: CAISDAAGGADTQYF
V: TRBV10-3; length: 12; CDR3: CAISENGQLQYF
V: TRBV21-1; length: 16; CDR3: CASSKMGAQGNYGYTF